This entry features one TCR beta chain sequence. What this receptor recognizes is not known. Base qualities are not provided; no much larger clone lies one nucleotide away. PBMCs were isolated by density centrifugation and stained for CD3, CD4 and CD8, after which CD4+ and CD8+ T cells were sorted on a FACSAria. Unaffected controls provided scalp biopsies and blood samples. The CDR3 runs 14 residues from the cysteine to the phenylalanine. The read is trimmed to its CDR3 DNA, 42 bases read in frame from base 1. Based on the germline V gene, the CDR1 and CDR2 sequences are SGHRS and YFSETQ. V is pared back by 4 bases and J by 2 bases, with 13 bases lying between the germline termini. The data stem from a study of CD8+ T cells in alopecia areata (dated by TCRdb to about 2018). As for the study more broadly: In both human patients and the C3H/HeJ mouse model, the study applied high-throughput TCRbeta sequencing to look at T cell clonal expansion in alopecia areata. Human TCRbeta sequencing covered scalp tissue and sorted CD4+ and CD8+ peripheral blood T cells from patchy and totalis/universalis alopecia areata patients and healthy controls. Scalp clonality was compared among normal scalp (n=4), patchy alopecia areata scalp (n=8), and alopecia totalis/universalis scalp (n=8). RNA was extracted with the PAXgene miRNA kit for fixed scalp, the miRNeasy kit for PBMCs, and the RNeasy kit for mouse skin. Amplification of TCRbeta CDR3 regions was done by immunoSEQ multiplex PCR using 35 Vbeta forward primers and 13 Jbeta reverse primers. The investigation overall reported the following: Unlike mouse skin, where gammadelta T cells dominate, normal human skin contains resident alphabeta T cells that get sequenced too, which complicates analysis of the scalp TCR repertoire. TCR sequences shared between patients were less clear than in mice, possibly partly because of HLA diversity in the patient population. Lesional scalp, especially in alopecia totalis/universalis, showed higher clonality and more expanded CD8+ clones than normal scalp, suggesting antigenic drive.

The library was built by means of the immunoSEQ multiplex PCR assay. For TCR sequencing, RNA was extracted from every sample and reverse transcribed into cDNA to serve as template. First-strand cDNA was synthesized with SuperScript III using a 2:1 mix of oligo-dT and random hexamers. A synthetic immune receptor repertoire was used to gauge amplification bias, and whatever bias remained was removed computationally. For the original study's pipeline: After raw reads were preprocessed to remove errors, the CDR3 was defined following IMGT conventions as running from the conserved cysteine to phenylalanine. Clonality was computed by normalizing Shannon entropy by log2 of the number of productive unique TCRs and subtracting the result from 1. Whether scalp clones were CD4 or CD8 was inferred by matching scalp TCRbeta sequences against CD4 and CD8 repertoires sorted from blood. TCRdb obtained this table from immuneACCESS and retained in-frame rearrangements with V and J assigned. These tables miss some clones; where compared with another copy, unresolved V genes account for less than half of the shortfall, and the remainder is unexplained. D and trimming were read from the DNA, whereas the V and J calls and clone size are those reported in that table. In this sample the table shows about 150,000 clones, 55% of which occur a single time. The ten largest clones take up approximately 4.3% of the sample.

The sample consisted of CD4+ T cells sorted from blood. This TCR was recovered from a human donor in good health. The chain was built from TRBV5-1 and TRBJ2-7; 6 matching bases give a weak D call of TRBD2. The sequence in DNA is TGCGCCAGCAGCCTTAGCGGTCCCCCCTACGAGCAGTACTTC. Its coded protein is CASSLSGPPYEQYF.